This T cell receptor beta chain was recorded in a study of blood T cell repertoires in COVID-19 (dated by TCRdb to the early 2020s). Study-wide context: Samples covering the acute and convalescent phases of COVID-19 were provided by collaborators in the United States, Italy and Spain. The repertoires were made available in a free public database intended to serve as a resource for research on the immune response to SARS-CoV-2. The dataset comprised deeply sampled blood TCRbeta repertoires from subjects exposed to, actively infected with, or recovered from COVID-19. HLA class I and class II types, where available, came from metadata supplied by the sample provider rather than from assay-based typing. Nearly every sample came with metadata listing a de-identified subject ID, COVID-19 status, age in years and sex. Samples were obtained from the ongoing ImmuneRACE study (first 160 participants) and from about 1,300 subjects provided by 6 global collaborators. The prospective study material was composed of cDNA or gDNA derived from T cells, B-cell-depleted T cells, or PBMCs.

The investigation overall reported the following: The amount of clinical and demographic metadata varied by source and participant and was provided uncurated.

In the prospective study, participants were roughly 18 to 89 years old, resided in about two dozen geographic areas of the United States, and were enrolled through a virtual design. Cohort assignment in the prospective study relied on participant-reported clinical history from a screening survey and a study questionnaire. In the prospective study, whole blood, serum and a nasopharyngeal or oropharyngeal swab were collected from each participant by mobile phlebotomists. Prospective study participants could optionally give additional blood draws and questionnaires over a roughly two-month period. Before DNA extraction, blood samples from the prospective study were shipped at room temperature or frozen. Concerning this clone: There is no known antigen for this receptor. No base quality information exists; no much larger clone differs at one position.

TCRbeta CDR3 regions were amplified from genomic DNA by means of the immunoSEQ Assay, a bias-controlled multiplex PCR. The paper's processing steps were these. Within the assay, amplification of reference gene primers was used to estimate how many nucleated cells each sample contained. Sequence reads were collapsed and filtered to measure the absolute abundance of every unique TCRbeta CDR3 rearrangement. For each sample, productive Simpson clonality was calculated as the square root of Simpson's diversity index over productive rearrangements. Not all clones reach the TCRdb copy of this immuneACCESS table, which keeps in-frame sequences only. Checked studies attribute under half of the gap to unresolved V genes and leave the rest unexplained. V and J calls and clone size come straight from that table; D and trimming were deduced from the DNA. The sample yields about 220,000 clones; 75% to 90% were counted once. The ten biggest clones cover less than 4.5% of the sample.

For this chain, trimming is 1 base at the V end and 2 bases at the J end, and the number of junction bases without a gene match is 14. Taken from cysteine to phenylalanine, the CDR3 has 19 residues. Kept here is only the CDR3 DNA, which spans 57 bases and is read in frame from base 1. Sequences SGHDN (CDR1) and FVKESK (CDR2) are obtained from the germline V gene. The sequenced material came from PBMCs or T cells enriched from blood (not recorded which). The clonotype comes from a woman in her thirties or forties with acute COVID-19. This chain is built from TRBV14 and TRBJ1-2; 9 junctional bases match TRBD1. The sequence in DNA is TGTGCCAGCAGCCAAGGCTGGACAGGGGAAGGGTGGATGAACTATGGCTACACCTTC. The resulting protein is CASSQGWTGEGWMNYGYTF.